One sample yielded the 27 T cell receptor beta chains listed below, sequenced in a study of blood T cell repertoires in COVID-19 (dated by TCRdb to 2018 to 2021). Library preparation used the immunoSEQ multiplex PCR assay. TCRdb provides this immuneACCESS table in a form limited to in-frame rearrangements. Some clones are lacking; in checked studies, under half of them reflect an unresolved V gene, and why the rest are absent is not known. In all, the sample holds about 83,000 clones, and around 85% of those were seen once. Of the sample, over 5% is held by the ten largest clones. Material for sequencing was peripheral blood. These receptors were collected from a man in his sixties with acute or convalescent COVID-19.

The rearrangement links TRBV3-1 (or the pseudogene TRBV3-2) to TRBJ2-7, with TRBD2 matching 7 bases. With 10 bases clipped from V and 7 bases from J, the junction kept 13 bases outside the gene matches. The CDR3 is made up of 13 amino acids. The germline gives CDR1 LGHDT, CDR2 YNNKEL (reference sequence). CDR3 region: CATGLEGRGEQYF. The CDR3 DNA reads TGTGCCACCGGGCTTGAGGGGCGGGGGGAGCAGTACTTC.

The chain carries TRBV5-6 and TRBJ2-7; 9 bases line up with TRBD1. The V segment lost 2 bases and the J segment 5 bases; nucleotides outside the gene matches: 11. This CDR3 comprises 16 residues. Germline CDR1 reads SGHDT; CDR2 reads YYEEEE. The CDR3: CASSFPGNRGLDEQYF. CDR3 DNA: TGTGCCAGCAGCTTCCCTGGTAACAGGGGGCTTGACGAGCAGTACTTC. Full variable domain (outside the CDR3, taken from reference TRBV5-6 and TRBJ2-7): DAGVTQSPTHLIKTRGQQVTLRCSPKSGHDTVSWYQQALGQGPQFIFQYYEEEERQRGNFPDRFSGHQFPNYSSELNVNALLLGDSALYLCASSFPGNRGLDEQYFGPGTRLTVT.

The chain carries TRBV30 and TRBJ1-2; 11 bases map to TRBD1. With V trimmed by 3 bases and J by 7 bases, 7 bases remained unmatched. The CDR3 runs 14 residues. Germline V gene lookup returns CDR1 GTSNPN and CDR2 SVGIG (reference sequence). DNA for the CDR3: TGTGCCTGGAGGGGACAGGGGGAATTTTCTGGCTACACCTTC. It encodes CAWRGQGEFSGYTF.

This chain connects TRBV9 to TRBJ2-5; 9 bases align to TRBD2. Germline trimming cut 4 bases from V and 0 bases from J; bases unmatched to any gene: 4. Per the germline V gene, CDR1 is SGDLS and CDR2 is YYNGEE. CDR3 length: 15 amino acids. This CDR3 is CASSPSGGYQETQYF. In DNA, the CDR3 is TGTGCCAGCAGCCCCAGCGGGGGGTACCAAGAGACCCAGTACTTC.

The rearrangement joins TRBV9 to TRBJ2-3; tentative D call: TRBD2 (5 bases). The CDR3 is made up of 14 amino acids. Germline V gives CDR1 SGDLS, CDR2 YYNGEE. V lost 0 bases to trimming and J lost 0 bases, with 5 bases between them. The CDR3 sequence is CASSVGGSTDTQYF. The CDR3 nucleotides read TGTGCCAGCAGCGTAGGAGGGAGCACAGATACGCAGTATTTT.

The J gene is TRBJ2-7, the V gene TRBV29-1; 9 bases fit TRBD1. This CDR3 comprises 14 residues. V trimming: 4 bases; J trimming: 4 bases; junction bases outside the gene matches: 8. Germline loops: CDR1 SQVTM, CDR2 ANQGSEA. Here the CDR3 DNA reads TGCAGCGTTGCCCCGACAGGGGGTAGGTACGAGCAGTACTTC. Protein product: CSVAPTGGRYEQYF.

The J gene is TRBJ1-6, the V gene TRBV30; D possibly corresponds to TRBD1 (6 bases). Germline lookup yields CDR1 GTSNPN and CDR2 SVGIG (reference sequence). CDR3 length equals 13 residues. With 4 bases removed from V and 6 bases from J, the gap between germline ends came to 10 bases. The CDR3 nucleotides are TGTGCCTGGAATCTGGGGGCTAATTCACCCCTCCACTTT. Protein product: CAWNLGANSPLHF.

The chain couples TRBV27 to TRBJ2-7, with TRBD2 matching 10 bases. CDR1 and CDR2 from the germline V gene are MNHEY and SMNVEV (reference sequence). The V and J ends lost 5 bases and 2 bases, in that order; junction bases with no gene match: 15. CDR3 size: 18 residues. Here the CDR3 reads CASSPDIGTSALTYEQYF. CDR3 nucleotide sequence: TGTGCCAGCAGTCCTGATATCGGGACTAGCGCCTTAACCTACGAGCAGTACTTC.

The chain recombines TRBV18 with TRBJ1-1, with D tentatively TRBD1 (6 bases). With 5 bases removed from V and 0 bases from J, the gap between germline ends came to 13 bases. In germline, CDR1 is KGHSH, CDR2 LQKENI. This CDR3 is 15 amino acids long. The CDR3 bases are TGTGCCAGCTCATCAGGGGTTGAGATGAACACTGAAGCTTTCTTT. It is translated as CASSSGVEMNTEAFF.

This clone was recorded a few times. V gene TRBV6-5 combines with J gene TRBJ1-5, with unresolved D. V lost 3 bases to trimming and J lost 3 bases, with 6 bases between them. The CDR3 loop spans 13 amino acids. CDR1 is MNHEY, CDR2 SVGAGI, per germline. CDR3 nucleotide sequence: TGTGCCAGCAGTTATCTACTCAATCAGCCCCAGCATTTT. Its protein product is CASSYLLNQPQHF.

The chain links TRBV6-5 to TRBJ1-3, with D possibly matching TRBD1 (6 bases). Germline V lookup: CDR1 MNHEY, CDR2 SVGAGI. The CDR3 runs to 15 residues. Deletions cut 6 bases from V and 4 bases from J, with 16 bases between. CDR3 protein: CASSDIQGIGNTIYF. Here the CDR3 DNA reads TGTGCCAGCAGCGATATCCAGGGGATCGGAAACACCATATATTTT.

Turning to this clone: The same CDR3 is also encoded by other DNA sequences in this sample. This chain uses TRBV6-5 with TRBJ1-5, with TRBD1 identical over 10 bases. Germline CDR1 is MNHEY and CDR2 is SVGAGI. The V segment lost 4 bases and the J segment 4 bases; nucleotides outside the gene matches: 1. This CDR3 spans 14 amino acids. CDR3 coding DNA: TGTGCCAGCAGTTTGGGACAGGGGAATCAGCCCCAGCATTTT. It is translated as CASSLGQGNQPQHF.

The chain is built from TRBV28 and TRBJ1-2; TRBD1 matches 8 bases. CDR3 length equals 15 residues. V lost 6 bases to trimming and J lost 5 bases; unmatched junction nucleotides: 11. From germline, CDR1 is MDHEN and CDR2 SYDVKM. The CDR3 nucleotides read TGTGCCAGCAGCCGTCCAGGGGGCGGTCGATATGGCTACACCTTC. It encodes CASSRPGGGRYGYTF.

This rearrangement joins TRBV6-5 to TRBJ2-5; the D gene is possibly TRBD2 (6 bases). Between the trimmed V and J ends, which lost 10 bases and 4 bases, there was a span of 13 bases. The CDR3 runs 12 residues. CDR1 MNHEY and CDR2 SVGAGI come from the germline V gene. In DNA form, the CDR3 reads TGTGCCACAGGGACCGGGGGAGAGACCCAGTACTTC. Protein: CATGTGGETQYF.

The chain carries TRBV12-3 or TRBV12-4 and TRBJ2-1; D is uncertain. This CDR3 is built from 12 residues. The V end was cut by 4 bases, the J end by 7 bases, with 8 bases between. The CDR3 spells CASSSSTNEQFF. In DNA, the CDR3 is TGTGCCAGCAGTTCTTCTACTAATGAGCAGTTCTTC.

This chain connects TRBV30 to TRBJ2-7; TRBD1 agrees at 8 bases. CDR3 size: 15 residues. The ends lost 3 bases at V and 2 bases at J; junction bases unmatched: 9. Germline V gene lookup returns CDR1 GTSNPN and CDR2 SVGIG (reference sequence). The CDR3 region is CAWSPGDRYTYEQYF. The CDR3 region has the DNA TGTGCCTGGAGCCCAGGGGACAGGTACACCTACGAGCAGTACTTC. The whole variable domain, filled in from reference TRBV30 and TRBJ2-7, reads SQTIHQWPATLVQPVGSPLSLECTVEGTSNPNLYWYRQAAGRGLQLLFYSVGIGQISSEVPQNLSASRPQDRQFILSSKKLLLSDSGFYLCAWSPGDRYTYEQYFGPGTRLTVT.

This chain joins TRBV3-1 (or the pseudogene TRBV3-2) and TRBJ2-3; weak D call: TRBD2 (5 bases). The CDR3 runs to 13 residues. Germline CDR1 and CDR2: LGHDT and YNNKEL (reference sequence). The CDR3 DNA is TGTGCTTCGCGCCGGGGTAGCACAGATACGCAGTATTTT. Translation gives CASRRGSTDTQYF.

The rearrangement joins TRBV21-1 to TRBJ2-2; the table assigns TRBD1, which was not confirmed against the DNA. TRBV21-1 is described as a pseudogene. The CDR3 has 15 residues. The CDR3 region is CASSGTQTHTGELFF. CDR3 nucleotides: TGTGCCAGCAGTGGGACACAAACGCACACCGGGGAGCTGTTTTTT.

The V gene is TRBV5-5, the J gene TRBJ2-6, with 9 bases matching TRBD1. Germline CDR1 and CDR2: SGHKS and YYEKEE (reference sequence). The junction had 4 bases not matched to a gene; V was cut back by 2 bases and J by 4 bases. CDR3 length: 16 amino acids. CDR3 nucleotides: TGTGCCAGCAGCTTTACAGGGGGCTCCGGGGCCAACGTCCTGACTTTC. This sequence encodes CASSFTGGSGANVLTF.

This chain links TRBV5-6 with TRBJ2-1; D possibly corresponds to TRBD2 (5 bases). Deletions cut 4 bases from V and 9 bases from J, with 17 bases between. This CDR3 has 14 amino acids. Germline CDR1 reads SGHDT; CDR2 reads YYEEEE. CDR3 amino acids: CASSRGPPGGEQFF. The CDR3 DNA reads TGTGCCAGCAGCCGGGGTCCGCCCGGCGGTGAGCAGTTCTTC.

This clone was seen more than once but under ten times. The chain carries TRBV11-2 and TRBJ2-7, with 7 bases lining up with TRBD1. The germline gives CDR1 SGHAT, CDR2 FQNNGV. With V trimmed by 3 bases and J by 5 bases, 7 bases remained unmatched. The CDR3 loop spans 14 amino acids. In nucleotides, the CDR3 is TGTGCCAGCAGCTTTTCCACAGGGGTAAACGAGCAGTACTTC. Protein sequence: CASSFSTGVNEQYF.

This chain links TRBV19 with TRBJ1-6, with D perhaps matching TRBD1 (6 bases). This CDR3 has 15 residues. Germline-derived CDR1 and CDR2 are LNHDA and SQIVND (reference sequence). V was shortened by 7 bases and J by 0 bases, with 10 bases between the two germline ends. The DNA for the CDR3 is TGTGCCAGTACCGACAGGAGCTCCTATAATTCACCCCTCCACTTT. Translated: CASTDRSSYNSPLHF.

This clone was recorded once. V is TRBV5-6 and J is TRBJ1-2; a possible D gene is TRBD1 (6 bases). Germline CDR1 is SGHDT and CDR2 is YYEEEE. This CDR3 spans 16 amino acids. Between the trimmed V and J ends, which lost 5 bases and 4 bases, there was a span of 21 bases. The CDR3 spells CASSSVASGAAYGYTF. In DNA, the CDR3 is TGTGCCAGCAGTTCGGTGGCGTCAGGGGCGGCCTATGGCTACACCTTC. Complete variable domain (other parts from reference TRBV5-6 and TRBJ1-2): DAGVTQSPTHLIKTRGQQVTLRCSPKSGHDTVSWYQQALGQGPQFIFQYYEEEERQRGNFPDRFSGHQFPNYSSELNVNALLLGDSALYLCASSSVASGAAYGYTFGSGTRLTVV.

V is TRBV19 and J is TRBJ2-2, with 7 bases that match TRBD2. V was clipped by 6 bases and J by 1 base; unmatched bases: 5. The CDR3 runs to 15 residues. In germline, CDR1 is LNHDA, CDR2 SQIVND (reference sequence). CDR3 sequence: CASSPSGMNTGELFF. The DNA for the CDR3 is TGTGCCAGTAGCCCTAGCGGAATGAACACCGGGGAGCTGTTTTTT.

This clone was seen only once. This rearrangement joins TRBV5-1 to TRBJ2-2; 9 bases fit TRBD1. CDR1 is SGHRS and CDR2 is YFSETQ in the germline V gene. The CDR3 sequence is 15 residues long. V trimming: 4 bases; J trimming: 6 bases; junction bases outside the gene matches: 7. The CDR3 DNA follows: TGCGCCAGCAGCCCAGGGACAGGGACCGCCGGGGAGCTGTTTTTT. Translation gives CASSPGTGTAGELFF.

This clone was counted a single time. The chain links TRBV5-4 to TRBJ2-1; D gene ambiguous. The CDR3 contains 15 residues. Germline V gives CDR1 SGHNT, CDR2 YYREEE (reference sequence). Trimming pared 0 bases from V and 0 bases from J, leaving 7 bases between. Here the CDR3 DNA reads TGTGCCAGCAGCTTGGGTAGGAGCTCCTACAATGAGCAGTTCTTC. Its translation: CASSLGRSSYNEQFF.

The chain recombines TRBV7-8 with TRBJ1-1; D not certain. This CDR3 is built from 15 residues. With 1 base removed from V and 0 bases from J, the gap between germline ends came to 9 bases. CDR1 SGHVS and CDR2 FQNEAQ come from the germline V gene. This chain's CDR3 is CASSLGGSMNTEAFF. The CDR3, as DNA: TGTGCCAGCAGCTTAGGCGGCAGCATGAACACTGAAGCTTTCTTT.